The 20 T cell receptor beta chains given below trace back to one sample, sequenced in a study of control samples from healthy donors and cancer patients. TCRdb's copy holds only in-frame clones and misses some; the assay was immunoSEQ multiplex PCR. Of 90,000 or so clones listed, 86% are singletons. The sequenced sample consisted of blood. The receptors stem from a woman aged 45-65 years in good health.

The V call is TRBV27, the J call TRBJ1-1; D is unclear. The CDR3 is made up of 15 amino acids. The V end lost 1 base, the J end lost 3 bases, and 12 bases lay between the germline ends. CDR1 MNHEY and CDR2 SMNVEV come from the germline V gene (reference sequence). DNA for the CDR3: TGTGCCAGCAGTTTATTAGGTCGGGATGACACTGAAGCTTTCTTT. Its translation: CASSLLGRDDTEAFF.

To note about this clone: The sample contains more than one DNA sequence encoding this CDR3. CDR3 sequence (DNA): TGCGCCAGCAGCTTGGCCGTTTACACCGGGGAGCTGTTTTTT. This codes for CASSLAVYTGELFF. The chain carries TRBV5-1 and TRBJ2-2; D not certain. V shed 0 bases and J shed 3 bases, with 6 bases lying between them. The CDR3 is 14 amino acids. The germline V gene has CDR1 SGHRS and CDR2 YFSETQ.

This clone has only one observation. V gene TRBV25-1 combines with J gene TRBJ1-5; maybe TRBD1 (5 bases). Trimming stripped 5 bases from V and 4 bases from J, with 12 bases between. This CDR3 has 14 residues. Germline V gene data show CDR1 as MGHDK and CDR2 as SYGVNS. CDR3 sequence reads: CASSQTGGNQPQHF. The CDR3 nucleotides read TGTGCCAGCAGTCAGACGGGGGGGAATCAGCCCCAGCATTTT.

This clone appeared a single time. This chain connects TRBV5-5 to TRBJ1-3; no reliable D call. The V gene lost 1 base and the J gene lost 0 bases, with 8 bases spanning the gap. Germline V CDR1 and CDR2: SGHKS, YYEKEE (reference sequence). This CDR3 comprises 15 residues. The CDR3 DNA reads as TGTGCCAGCAGCTTGTACGGGGACTCTGGAAACACCATATATTTT. This sequence encodes CASSLYGDSGNTIYF.

This chain joins TRBV11-2 and TRBJ1-5; D is possibly TRBD1 (5 bases). The V end lost 5 bases, the J end lost 1 base, and 12 bases lay between the germline ends. CDR1 and CDR2 (germline): SGHAT, FQNNGV. The CDR3 runs to 15 residues. The DNA for the CDR3 is TGTGCCAGCAGCCCGACGGCAGGGAGCAATCAGCCCCAGCATTTT. As protein: CASSPTAGSNQPQHF.

V gene TRBV4-1 combines with J gene TRBJ2-7, with 9 bases matching TRBD1. The junction had 13 bases not matched to a gene; V was cut back by 1 base and J by 9 bases. Germline CDR1 MGHRA, CDR2 YSYEKL. The CDR3 length is 16 residues. The CDR3: CASSQGSRDRALWQYF. The CDR3 DNA sequence: TGCGCCAGCAGCCAAGGATCCCGGGACAGGGCTCTTTGGCAGTACTTC.

The chain links TRBV6-1 to TRBJ1-1; D is undetermined. Germline-derived CDR1 and CDR2 are MNHNS and SASEGT. This CDR3 spans 16 amino acids. The V end was cut by 4 bases, the J end by 4 bases, with 19 bases between. CDR3 region: CASSALDRGGGTEAFF. Written as DNA, the CDR3 is TGTGCCAGCAGTGCACTCGATAGAGGAGGAGGCACTGAAGCTTTCTTT.

The V gene is TRBV27, the J gene TRBJ2-1; possibly TRBD2 for D (5 bases). The V gene's germline CDR1 is MNHEY and CDR2 SMNVEV (reference sequence). This CDR3 contains 13 residues. Between the trimmed V and J ends, which lost 2 bases and 9 bases, there was a span of 11 bases. The CDR3 protein is CASSLLARAEQFF. CDR3 DNA sequence: TGTGCCAGCAGTTTACTAGCTAGGGCTGAGCAGTTCTTC.

The chain uses TRBV4-2 and TRBJ1-5, with D hard to call. Per the germline V gene, CDR1 is LGHNA and CDR2 is YNFKEQ. V was trimmed by 0 bases and J by 4 bases, leaving 10 bases between them. CDR3 length: 15 residues. DNA of the CDR3: TGTGCCAGCAGCCAAGAAGTTTTGGAAAATCAGCCCCAGCATTTT. It translates to CASSQEVLENQPQHF.

This chain links TRBV4-2 with TRBJ2-1; 8 nucleotides agree with TRBD1. V dropped 5 bases and J dropped 12; count of bases not matched to a gene: 12. Germline CDR1 reads LGHNA; CDR2 reads YNFKEQ. The CDR3 sequence is 14 residues long. The CDR3 nucleotides are TGTGCCAGCAGCTCTCCCCAGGGGGCGTCGTGGCAGTTCTTC. Translation: CASSSPQGASWQFF.

The chain is built from TRBV28 and TRBJ1-1, with unresolved D. CDR1 is MDHEN, CDR2 SYDVKM, per germline. V was pared by 6 bases and J by 5 bases, with 16 bases between. The CDR3 runs 14 residues. CDR3 loop: CASSPAGFGTEAFF. Written as DNA, the CDR3 is TGTGCCAGCAGCCCAGCGGGATTCGGGACTGAAGCTTTCTTT.

With respect to this clone: Within the sample, other DNA sequences also encode this same CDR3. The chain links TRBV15 to TRBJ1-1, with D hard to call. The V gene's germline CDR1 is LNHNV and CDR2 YYDKDF (reference sequence). Trimming shortened V by 1 base and J by 4 bases, and 7 bases separated the two germline ends. The CDR3 is made up of 13 amino acids. CDR3 residues: CATSRAGGTEAFF. The CDR3 DNA sequence: TGTGCCACCAGCAGAGCCGGTGGCACTGAAGCTTTCTTT.

This chain's CDR3 is CASRGDRGLAEAFF. In DNA form, the CDR3 reads TGTGCCAGCCGGGGGGACAGGGGGCTTGCTGAAGCTTTCTTT. The rearrangement links TRBV7-9 to TRBJ1-1, with TRBD1 identical over 12 bases. Germline V gene lookup returns CDR1 SEHNR and CDR2 FQNEAQ (reference sequence). V was pared by 8 bases and J by 6 bases, with 7 bases of the junction left unmatched. This CDR3 spans 14 amino acids.

The gene calls are TRBV15 and TRBJ2-5; 11 nucleotides match TRBD1. Germline V gene data show CDR1 as LNHNV and CDR2 as YYDKDF (reference sequence). This CDR3 contains 16 residues. V lost 4 bases, J lost 5 bases, and 9 bases stayed unmatched. The CDR3 DNA sequence: TGTGCCACCAGCACAAGGACAGGGGGCGCGGGGGAGACCCAGTACTTC. It translates to CATSTRTGGAGETQYF.

This chain uses TRBV29-1 with TRBJ1-1, with a possible D match to TRBD1 (5 bases). V lost 4 bases to trimming and J lost 6 bases, with 9 bases between them. The CDR3 is 11 amino acids. Germline loops: CDR1 SQVTM, CDR2 ANQGSEA. CDR3 protein: CSVGRGAEAFF. The DNA for the CDR3 is TGCAGCGTTGGGAGAGGGGCTGAAGCTTTCTTT. The complete variable domain, with remaining parts taken from reference TRBV29-1 and TRBJ1-1, reads SAVISQKPSRDICQRGTSLTIQCQVDSQVTMMFWYRQQPGQSLTLIATANQGSEATYESGFVIDKFPISRPNLTFSTLTVSNMSPEDSSIYLCSVGRGAEAFFGQGTRLTVV.

This chain links TRBV2 with TRBJ2-7, with TRBD2 matching 12 bases. The CDR3 runs to 15 residues. J gave up 6 bases and V 2 bases, and 5 bases lay outside the gene matches. The germline gives CDR1 SNHLY, CDR2 FYNNEI. The CDR3 bases are TGTGCCAGCAGTGAACTGGGACTAGCGGGCGCCGAGCAGTACTTC. Translating it yields CASSELGLAGAEQYF.

The J gene is TRBJ2-2, the V gene TRBV29-1; 9 bases line up with TRBD2. Germline V gene data show CDR1 as SQVTM and CDR2 as ANQGSEA. Trimming at V came to 7 bases and at J to 4 bases, leaving 7 bases not matched to a gene. The CDR3 contains 14 residues. CDR3 amino acids: CSAIAGVVTGELFF. Here the CDR3 DNA reads TGCAGCGCTATAGCGGGAGTTGTCACCGGGGAGCTGTTTTTT.

This clone was detected a few times. The J gene is TRBJ2-6, the V gene TRBV6-2 or TRBV6-3, with a possible D match to TRBD2 (5 bases). Germline CDR1 is MNHEY and CDR2 is SVGEGT. The V gene lost 4 bases and the J gene lost 1 base, with 17 bases spanning the gap. This CDR3 contains 18 residues. Written as DNA, the CDR3 is TGTGCCAGCAGTTCCCTTCCGGACGGAGGATCTGGGGCCAACGTCCTGACTTTC. Its protein product is CASSSLPDGGSGANVLTF.

This chain uses TRBV13 with TRBJ2-2, with TRBD1 identical over 9 bases. The CDR3 contains 16 residues. Germline CDR1 PRHDT, CDR2 FYEKMQ (reference sequence). Unmatched junction bases numbered 5, after V lost 2 bases and J lost 4 bases. CDR3 nucleotide sequence: TGTGCCAGCAGCTTATTACAGGGGGCGAGCACCGGGGAGCTGTTTTTT. This sequence encodes CASSLLQGASTGELFF.

In its sample, this clone was seen a few times. This sequence joins TRBV11-3 and TRBJ2-3, with D perhaps matching TRBD2 (6 bases). The CDR3 loop spans 17 amino acids. The germline CDR1 and CDR2 sequences are SGHNT and YENEEA. V was pared by 4 bases and J by 2 bases, with 19 bases between. The CDR3 sequence is CASSSGLLSDPTDTQYF. For the CDR3, the DNA is TGTGCCAGCAGCTCGGGACTCTTATCCGACCCCACAGATACGCAGTATTTT. Full variable domain (outside the CDR3, taken from reference TRBV11-3 and TRBJ2-3): EAGVVQSPRYKIIEKKQPVAFWCNPISGHNTLYWYLQNLGQGPELLIRYENEEAVDDSQLPKDRFSAERLKGVDSTLKIQPAELGDSAVYLCASSSGLLSDPTDTQYFGPGTRLTVL.